A selection of T cell receptor beta chains follows, all from one sample in a study of response to subunit inactivated influenza vaccine. Each CDR3 protein is one row after TCRdb ran MiXCR on the RT-PCR reads. The sample contains 650,000 to 800,000 distinct CDR3 sequences, more than 11% of which appear only once. The source material was PBMCs from blood, sampled 14 days before vaccination. The receptors derive from a man aged 45-65 years who received an inactivated influenza vaccine. CDR3s include the opening cysteine and the closing phenylalanine or tryptophan. The D gene is left open where the match is weak. Expanded clones are given a class, and other clones once, few, many or no size at all.

v_gene	j_gene	abundance	d_gene	len	CDR3aa	CDR3nt
TRBV28	TRBJ2-5	NA	NA	11	CASKGKETQYF	TGTGCCAGCAAAGGAAAAGAGACCCAGTACTTC
TRBV6-1	TRBJ2-7	many	NA	13	CASSPGTGYEQYF	TGTGCCAGCAGTCCCGGGACGGGCTACGAGCAGTACTTC
TRBV20-1	TRBJ2-3	few	NA	12	CSASHFTDTQYF	TGCAGTGCTAGTCACTTTACAGATACGCAGTATTTT
TRBV12-3/TRBV12-4	TRBJ2-7	many	NA	12	CASSLAGAEQYF	TGTGCCAGCAGTTTAGCAGGGGCCGAGCAGTACTTC
TRBV6-2/TRBV6-3	TRBJ2-2	NA	NA	15	CASSSGRLNTGELFF	TGTGCCAGCAGCTCAGGGAGACTCAACACCGGGGAGCTGTTTTTT
TRBV5-1	TRBJ2-6	NA	NA	18	CASSLGGTLGSGANVLTF	TGCGCCAGCAGCTTGGGGGGGACCCTAGGCTCTGGGGCCAACGTCCTGACTTTC
TRBV7-2	TRBJ2-1	NA	NA	11	CASSLDFRKFF	TGTGCCAGCAGCTTAGATTTTAGGAAGTTCTTC
TRBV20-1	TRBJ2-4	few	NA	11	CSANSDRFEYF	TGCAGTGCTAATTCCGACAGGTTCGAATACTTC
TRBV6-4	TRBJ2-1	few	TRBD2	19	CASSRLAGGLRVSYNEQFF	TGTGCCAGCAGTCGACTTGCGGGAGGGCTGAGAGTCTCCTACAATGAGCAGTTCTTC
TRBV27	TRBJ2-1	few	NA	12	CATKTVGNEQFF	TGTGCCACCAAGACGGTAGGCAATGAGCAGTTCTTC
TRBV27	TRBJ2-7	many	TRBD1	17	CASSLGGGDRGPYEQYF	TGTGCCAGCAGTTTAGGGGGGGGGGACAGGGGACCCTACGAGCAGTACTTC
TRBV24-1	TRBJ2-1	few	TRBD2	15	CATSDGLAVYNEQFF	TGTGCCACCAGTGACGGACTAGCGGTTTACAATGAGCAGTTCTTC
TRBV7-2	TRBJ2-5	few	NA	14	CASSQGRAQETQYF	TGTGCCAGCAGCCAGGGGAGGGCGCAAGAGACCCAGTACTTC
TRBV5-1	TRBJ2-1	few	TRBD2	13	CASSLAWEGEQFF	TGCGCCAGCAGCTTGGCCTGGGAGGGTGAGCAGTTCTTC
TRBV25-1	TRBJ2-7	NA	NA	16	CASSEIWTADSYEQYF	TGTGCCAGCAGTGAAATATGGACAGCCGACTCCTACGAGCAGTACTTC
TRBV20-1	TRBJ1-2	NA	NA	13	CSARDRAWYGYTF	TGCAGTGCTAGAGACAGGGCTTGGTATGGCTACACCTTC
TRBV29-1	TRBJ1-1	few	TRBD1	11	CSVAGDRAAFF	TGCAGCGTTGCTGGGGACAGGGCCGCTTTCTTT
TRBV6-1	TRBJ2-1	NA	TRBD1	13	CACRDSSYNEQFF	TGTGCCTGCCGGGACAGCTCCTACAATGAGCAGTTCTTC
TRBV12-3/TRBV12-4	TRBJ2-2	NA	NA	14	CASSSRRGSGELFF	TGTGCCAGCAGTTCACGCCGGGGTTCCGGGGAGCTGTTTTTT
TRBV12-3/TRBV12-4	TRBJ1-5	NA	TRBD1	14	CASRRQGFAQPQHF	TGTGCCAGCAGACGACAGGGATTTGCTCAGCCCCAGCATTTT